This T cell receptor beta chain stems from a study of cytomegalovirus exposure and HLA in healthy donors. 60 Vbeta and 13 Jbeta primers were used in PCR. The assay was immunoSEQ multiplex PCR, and TCRdb's table has in-frame clones only and misses some. In total, the table holds roughly 74,000 clones. The V and J ends lost 0 bases and 1 base respectively, with 16 bases between them. Looked up from germline, CDR1 is SGHDT and CDR2 is YYEEEE. The CDR3 runs 17 residues. The rearrangement links TRBV5-6 to TRBJ1-1; D gene ambiguous. This receptor was identified in a female donor in good health and CMV-seropositive. Sequencing used PBMCs. The CDR3 is CASSLGPAGLENTEAFF. DNA for the CDR3: TGTGCCAGCAGCTTGGGCCCCGCCGGTCTCGAGAACACTGAAGCTTTCTTT.